This T cell receptor (beta chain) is drawn from a study of cytomegalovirus exposure and HLA in healthy donors. Profiling relied on immunoSEQ multiplex PCR, and the TCRdb table lists in-frame clones only, not all of them. Here the sample spans around 300,000 clones, 86% being singletons. Sequencing input: PBMCs. This TCR came from a woman between 18 and 30 years old in good health and CMV-seronegative.

The CDR3 reads CASSKDISSHEQYF. The CDR3 DNA follows: TGTGCCAGCAGCAAGGACATCTCCAGTCACGAGCAGTACTTC. This sequence joins TRBV5-5 and TRBJ2-7; D possibly corresponds to TRBD1 (5 bases). The V end lost 4 bases, the J end lost 5 bases, and 16 bases lay between the germline ends. This CDR3 spans 14 amino acids. The V gene's germline CDR1 is SGHKS and CDR2 YYEKEE (reference sequence).